This T cell receptor beta chain was retrieved from a study of human T cells and chemical hapten exposure. The sample's time point: patch test 1, 2 weeks after DPC sensitization. Treatment noted: therapeutic diphenylcyclopropenone sensitization with weekly scalp DPC. The total RNA was obtained from whole blood that was not fractionated. In the library, unique molecular identifiers were attached to individual cDNA molecules. Using its own MiXCR run on the RACE reads, TCRdb lists one record per CDR3 protein. The sample records approximately 34,000 distinct CDR3 sequences, more than 6% being singletons. The germline gives CDR1 LNHNV, CDR2 YYDKDF (reference sequence). The CDR3 totals 15 residues. With 0 bases removed from V and 5 bases from J, the gap between germline ends came to 11 bases.

The source of this sequence is a woman in her thirties with alopecia areata. Some clones in this sample may be carry-over from other donors' samples. The source material was whole blood, sampled in connection with sensitization to the hapten diphenylcyclopropenone (DPC). The chain has TRBV15 and TRBJ1-5; D gene ambiguous. In nucleotides, the CDR3 is TGTGCCACCAGCAGAGATAAAGGGCTTCATCAGCCCCAGCATTTT. Translated, it gives CATSRDKGLHQPQHF.